This T cell receptor (beta chain) was captured by sequencing in a study of blood T cells in healthy people across ages. Broader study findings: Estimated diversity that came from one million T cells was considered an underestimate. Naive T cell percentage by flow cytometry tracked strongly with beta diversity.

Worth noting for this clonotype: Its antigen is still unknown.

Caucasian, healthy and from Russia, the donors were aged between roughly 6 and 95. Each donor's blood draw was around 10 milliliters of peripheral blood. The CDR3 covers 12 residues. The V end lost 4 bases, the J end lost 5 bases, and 8 bases lay between the germline ends. Germline loops: CDR1 MNHNS, CDR2 SASEGT. The authors ran a second PCR of 7 to 11 cycles using a sample-barcoded 5' primer and a J-beta primer mix. TCRdb processed the 5' RACE reads anew with MiXCR; each CDR3 protein has one entry. This table has about 400,000 distinct CDR3 sequences, about 49% appearing once. The chain employs TRBV6-1 and TRBJ1-2; D is ambiguous. Sample: blood. The TCR was taken from a man aged 55 to 70 in good health. The CDR3 DNA follows: TGTGCCAGCAGTGGATACACGTATGGCTACACCTTC. Its protein product is CASSGYTYGYTF.